The clone carrying this T cell receptor (beta chain) was observed a single time. One end of the junction fails to match germline, which may point to a read error. CDR3 length: 15 amino acids. Germline values: CDR1 GTSNPN, CDR2 SVGIG (reference sequence). The data were obtained in a study of shared clonotypes between healthy human individuals. Sequencing used immunoSEQ multiplex PCR; TCRdb keeps in-frame clones, though not all of them. The data show millions of clones, with just over 90% seen just once and about 0.13% held by the top ten. The specimen was naive CD4+ T cells sorted from blood. Indicated subset: CD45RA+ positively selected. The source is a man aged 18 to 29 in good health. This rearrangement joins TRBV30 to TRBJ1-4; maybe TRBD1 (6 bases). CDR3 protein: CAWSTADSPKEKLFF. CDR3 coding DNA: TGTGCCTGGAGTACCGCGGACAGTCCTAAAGAAAAACTGTTTTTT. Supplemented by reference TRBV30 and TRBJ1-4, the full variable domain reads SQTIHQWPATLVQPVGSPLSLECTVEGTSNPNLYWYRQAAGRGLQLLFYSVGIGQISSEVPQNLSASRPQDRQFILSSKKLLLSDSGFYLCAWSTADSPKEKLFFGSGTQLSVL.